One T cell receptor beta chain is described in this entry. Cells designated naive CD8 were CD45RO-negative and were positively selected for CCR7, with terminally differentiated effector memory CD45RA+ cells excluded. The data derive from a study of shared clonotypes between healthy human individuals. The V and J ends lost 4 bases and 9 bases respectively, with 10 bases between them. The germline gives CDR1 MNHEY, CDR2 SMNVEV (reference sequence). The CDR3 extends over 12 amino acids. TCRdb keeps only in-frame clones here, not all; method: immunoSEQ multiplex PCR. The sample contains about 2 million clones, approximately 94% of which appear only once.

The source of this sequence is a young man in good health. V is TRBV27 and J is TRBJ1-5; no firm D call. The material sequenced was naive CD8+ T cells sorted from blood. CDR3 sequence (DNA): TGTGCCAGCAGTTCATGGGCTGGGCCCCAGCATTTT. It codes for CASSSWAGPQHF.